This T cell receptor beta chain was recovered during a study of CD8 T cells in ankylosing spondylitis. Study observations and caveats: Enrichment of disease-linked clones was reportedly significant in matched ankylosing spondylitis synovial fluid. In peripheral blood, disease-linked CD8+ clones occurred at relatively low frequencies. Characteristic, it appeared, of ankylosing spondylitis blood was a TCR beta motif of about eight highly homologous variants.

This clonotype has only a few counts. What it binds is unknown. CDR3 length: 17 amino acids. Trimming at V came to 5 bases and at J to 6 bases, leaving 10 bases not matched to a gene. CDR1 is SEHNR, CDR2 FQNEAQ, per germline (reference sequence). TCRdb re-analysed the 5' RACE reads in MiXCR, keeping a single row per CDR3 protein. There are approximately 35,000 distinct CDR3 sequences in the sample; 13% occur only once, and about a third lies in the top ten. Material for sequencing was synovial fluid, either unsorted or a sorted T cell fraction (not recorded which). This receptor was identified in a male donor with ankylosing spondylitis. This chain joins TRBV7-9 and TRBJ2-2; 12 bases map to TRBD2. CDR3 DNA: TGTGCCAGCAGCCATCGACTAGCGGGAGTCGGGTCCGGGGAGCTGTTTTTT. Its protein product is CASSHRLAGVGSGELFF.